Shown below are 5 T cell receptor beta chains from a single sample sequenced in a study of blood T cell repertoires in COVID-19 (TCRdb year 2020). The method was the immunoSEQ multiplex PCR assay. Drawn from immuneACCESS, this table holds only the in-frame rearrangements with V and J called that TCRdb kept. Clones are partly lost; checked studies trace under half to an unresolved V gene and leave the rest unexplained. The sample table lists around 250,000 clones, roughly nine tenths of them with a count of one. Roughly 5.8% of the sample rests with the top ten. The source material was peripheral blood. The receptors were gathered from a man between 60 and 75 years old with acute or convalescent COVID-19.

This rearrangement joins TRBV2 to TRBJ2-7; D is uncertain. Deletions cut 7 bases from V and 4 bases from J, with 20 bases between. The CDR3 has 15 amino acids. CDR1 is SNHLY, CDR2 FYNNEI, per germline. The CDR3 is CASNKEPASSYEQYF. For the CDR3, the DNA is TGTGCCAGCAATAAGGAGCCGGCTAGTTCGTACGAGCAGTACTTC.

The CDR3 sequence is CASSINLLDRVGSPLHF. CDR3 DNA: TGTGCCAGTAGTATCAACCTCCTGGACAGGGTGGGTTCACCCCTCCACTTT. The rearrangement uses TRBV19 and TRBJ1-6, with 8 positions matching TRBD1. The CDR3 covers 17 residues. Germline CDR1 LNHDA, CDR2 SQIVND (reference sequence). Trimming removed 3 bases from V and 9 bases from J; junction bases left unmatched: 13. Full variable domain (rest looked up from reference TRBV19 and TRBJ1-6): DGGITQSPKYLFRKEGQNVTLSCEQNLNHDAMYWYRQDPGQGLRLIYYSQIVNDFQKGDIAEGYSVSREKKESFPLTVTSAQKNPTAFYLCASSINLLDRVGSPLHFGNGTRLTVT.

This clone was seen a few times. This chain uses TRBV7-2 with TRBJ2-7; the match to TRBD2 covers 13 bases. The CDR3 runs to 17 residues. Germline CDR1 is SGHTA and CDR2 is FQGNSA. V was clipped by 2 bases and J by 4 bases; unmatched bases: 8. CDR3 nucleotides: TGTGCCAGCAGCTTAAACCCGAGGACTAGCGGGAGTTACGAGCAGTACTTC. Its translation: CASSLNPRTSGSYEQYF. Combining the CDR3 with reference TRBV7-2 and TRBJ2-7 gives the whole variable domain GAGVSQSPSNKVTEKGKDVELRCDPISGHTALYWYRQSLGQGLEFLIYFQGNSAPDKSGLPSDRFSAERTGGSVSTLTIQRTQQEDSAVYLCASSLNPRTSGSYEQYFGPGTRLTVT.

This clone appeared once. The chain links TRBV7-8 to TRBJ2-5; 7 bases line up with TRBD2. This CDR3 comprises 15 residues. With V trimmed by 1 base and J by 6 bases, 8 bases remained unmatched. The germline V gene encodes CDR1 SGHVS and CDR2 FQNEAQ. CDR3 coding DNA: TGTGCCAGCAGCTTAGATGGGGGGACTACGAAGACCCAGTACTTC. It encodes CASSLDGGTTKTQYF. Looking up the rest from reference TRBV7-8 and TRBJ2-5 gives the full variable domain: GAGVSQSPRYKVAKRGQDVALRCDPISGHVSLFWYQQALGQGPEFLTYFQNEAQLDKSGLPSDRFFAERPEGSVSTLKIQRTQQEDSAVYLCASSLDGGTTKTQYFGPGTRLLVL.

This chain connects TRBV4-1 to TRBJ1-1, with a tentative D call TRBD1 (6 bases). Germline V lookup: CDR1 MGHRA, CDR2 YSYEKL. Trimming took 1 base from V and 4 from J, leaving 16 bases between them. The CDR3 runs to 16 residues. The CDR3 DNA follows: TGCGCCAGCAGCCAAGCTATTGTGGGGGCAAGCACTGAAGCTTTCTTT. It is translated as CASSQAIVGASTEAFF.